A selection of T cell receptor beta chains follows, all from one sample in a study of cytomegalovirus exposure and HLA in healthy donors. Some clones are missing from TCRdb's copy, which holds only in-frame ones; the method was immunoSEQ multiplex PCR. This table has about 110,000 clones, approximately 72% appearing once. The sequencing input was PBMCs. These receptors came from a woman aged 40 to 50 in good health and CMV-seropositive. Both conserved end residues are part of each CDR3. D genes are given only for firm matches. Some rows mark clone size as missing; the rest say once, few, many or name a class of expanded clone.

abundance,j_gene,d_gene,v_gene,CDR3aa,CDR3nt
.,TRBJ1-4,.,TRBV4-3,CASSPSSGQGEKLFF,TGCGCCAGCAGCCCCTCGTCGGGCCAGGGTGAAAAACTGTTTTTT
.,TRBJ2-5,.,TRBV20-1,CSARTGETQYF,TGCAGTGCTAGAACAGGGGAGACCCAGTACTTC
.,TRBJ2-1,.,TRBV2,CASNRDGFSYNEQFF,TGTGCCAGCAACAGGGACGGTTTCTCCTACAATGAGCAGTTCTTC
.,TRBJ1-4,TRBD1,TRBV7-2,CASSTEGAFNEKLFF,TGTGCCAGCAGCACGGAGGGGGCCTTTAATGAAAAACTGTTTTTT
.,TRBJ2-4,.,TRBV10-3,CATGGLAKNIQYF,TGTGCCACCGGGGGACTAGCCAAAAACATTCAGTACTTC
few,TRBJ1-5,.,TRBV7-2,CASSSVGQGRQPQHF,TGTGCCAGCAGCTCGGTAGGGCAGGGTAGGCAGCCCCAGCATTTT
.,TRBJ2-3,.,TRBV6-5,CASSYSKGYADTQYF,TGTGCCAGCAGTTACTCGAAGGGGTACGCAGATACGCAGTATTTT
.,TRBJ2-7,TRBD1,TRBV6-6,CASSYSPDRNSYEQYF,TGTGCCAGCAGTTACTCTCCGGACAGGAACTCCTACGAGCAGTACTTC
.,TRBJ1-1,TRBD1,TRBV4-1,CASSQAKLGQLNTEAFF,TGCGCCAGCAGCCAAGCAAAATTGGGACAGTTGAACACTGAAGCTTTCTTT
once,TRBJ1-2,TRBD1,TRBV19,CASSTTGGNYGYTF,TGTGCCAGTAGTACCACAGGGGGGAACTATGGCTACACCTTC
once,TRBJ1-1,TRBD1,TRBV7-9,CASSSPGGFTEAFF,TGTGCCAGCAGCTCCCCAGGGGGTTTCACTGAAGCTTTCTTT
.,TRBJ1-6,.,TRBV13,CASRWASINSPLHF,TGTGCCAGCCGTTGGGCGTCCATTAATTCACCCCTCCACTTT
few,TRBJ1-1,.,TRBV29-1,CSATLGRVDTEAFF,TGCAGCGCGACCCTCGGCCGGGTCGACACTGAAGCTTTCTTT
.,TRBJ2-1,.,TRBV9,CASSLDSYNEQFF,TGTGCCAGCAGCCTAGACAGTTACAATGAGCAGTTCTTC
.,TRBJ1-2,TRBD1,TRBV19,CASSIVQGNYGYTF,TGTGCCAGTAGTATAGTACAGGGGAACTATGGCTACACCTTC
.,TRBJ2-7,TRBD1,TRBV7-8,CASSFGSGTGASEQYF,TGTGCCAGCAGCTTTGGGTCTGGGACAGGGGCAAGCGAGCAGTACTTC
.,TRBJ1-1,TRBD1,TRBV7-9,CASSQDWDRGNTEAFF,TGTGCCAGCAGCCAAGATTGGGACAGGGGGAACACTGAAGCTTTCTTT
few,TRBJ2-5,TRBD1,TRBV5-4,CASSPLGGQPGPETQYF,TGTGCCAGCAGCCCCCTTGGGGGACAGCCGGGTCCGGAGACCCAGTACTTC
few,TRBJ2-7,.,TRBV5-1,CASSSKLGGFAEQYF,TGCGCCAGCAGCTCTAAGCTTGGGGGGTTCGCCGAGCAGTACTTC
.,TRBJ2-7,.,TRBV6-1,CASSNEDSYEQYF,TGTGCCAGCAGTAATGAGGACAGCTACGAGCAGTACTTC
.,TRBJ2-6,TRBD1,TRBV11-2,CASSSFGSDRAGANVLTF,TGTGCCAGCAGCTCATTCGGTTCCGACAGGGCTGGGGCCAACGTCCTGACTTTC
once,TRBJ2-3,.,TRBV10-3,CAISETSGEADTQYF,TGTGCCATCAGTGAAACCTCCGGGGAGGCAGATACGCAGTATTTT
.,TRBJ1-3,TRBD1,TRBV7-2,CASSFLGQGLSGNTIYF,TGTGCCAGCAGCTTCCTCGGACAGGGGCTCTCTGGAAACACCATATATTTT
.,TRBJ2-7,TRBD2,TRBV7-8,CASSLATSGYYEQYF,TGTGCCAGCAGCTTAGCGACTAGCGGGTACTACGAGCAGTACTTC
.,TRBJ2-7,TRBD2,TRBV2,CASSESSGGTEQYF,TGTGCCAGCAGTGAATCTAGCGGAGGGACGGAGCAGTACTTC
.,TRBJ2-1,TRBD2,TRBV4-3,CASSQDPGVSGGSYNEQFF,TGCGCCAGCAGCCAAGATCCAGGGGTCAGCGGGGGTTCTTACAATGAGCAGTTCTTC
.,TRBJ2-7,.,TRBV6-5,CASSWLAGREQYF,TGTGCCAGCAGTTGGTTGGCGGGGCGGGAGCAGTACTTC
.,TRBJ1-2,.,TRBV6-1,CASSEAITTGRRGYTF,TGTGCCAGCAGTGAAGCTATTACTACAGGGCGCCGAGGCTACACCTTC